These 29 T cell receptor beta chains originate from one sample sequenced in a study of cytomegalovirus exposure and HLA in healthy donors. The PCR was carried out with 60 Vbeta primers and 13 Jbeta primers. TCRdb's table, derived via immunoSEQ multiplex PCR, lists solely in-frame clones and lacks some. In the table there are about 160,000 clones, about 74% of which are singletons. Sequencing was performed on PBMCs. These TCRs come from a man aged 40-49 years in good health and CMV-seropositive.

This clone showed up just once. This chain connects TRBV4-2 to TRBJ2-2; TRBD1 might be the D (6 bases). The CDR3 is 16 amino acids. Germline V CDR1 and CDR2: LGHNA, YNFKEQ. Trimming shortened V by 2 bases and J by 2 bases, and 12 bases separated the two germline ends. The CDR3 spells CASSQRGHLNTGELFF. The CDR3 DNA reads TGTGCCAGCAGCCAAAGGGGACATCTCAACACCGGGGAGCTGTTTTTT.

The V and J genes are TRBV30 and TRBJ1-1; D is ambiguous. CDR1 and CDR2 (germline): GTSNPN, SVGIG (reference sequence). This CDR3 is 13 amino acids long. Trimming removed 2 bases from V and 5 bases from J, with 12 bases in between. The CDR3 nucleotides are TGTGCCTGGAGTCGGGTCGAGGATACTGAAGCTTTCTTT. Amino acid sequence: CAWSRVEDTEAFF.

The chain recombines TRBV18 with TRBJ2-2; D uncertain. The CDR3 is 14 amino acids. Germline V gives CDR1 KGHSH, CDR2 LQKENI. Trimming took 2 bases from V and 2 from J, leaving 6 bases between them. CDR3 DNA sequence: TGTGCCAGCTCACCATCAGGAAACACCGGGGAGCTGTTTTTT. Translating gives CASSPSGNTGELFF.

The rearrangement uses TRBV27 and TRBJ2-5; 14 bases match TRBD2. V trimming: 5 bases; J trimming: 11 bases; junction bases outside the gene matches: 10. The CDR3 length is 15 residues. Germline values: CDR1 MNHEY, CDR2 SMNVEV (reference sequence). CDR3 protein: CASSLGTSGSQEQYF. CDR3 sequence (DNA): TGTGCCAGCAGTCTCGGGACTAGCGGGAGTCAGGAGCAGTACTTC.

This sequence joins TRBV5-1 and TRBJ2-7; 13 bases agree with TRBD2. Germline loops: CDR1 SGHRS, CDR2 YFSETQ. V trimming: 4 bases; J trimming: 4 bases; junction bases outside the gene matches: 2. The CDR3 loop spans 14 amino acids. The CDR3 here is CASSPGLAGYEQYF. CDR3 coding DNA: TGCGCCAGCAGCCCGGGACTAGCGGGATACGAGCAGTACTTC. Full variable domain (remainder filled in from reference TRBV5-1 and TRBJ2-7): KAGVTQTPRYLIKTRGQQVTLSCSPISGHRSVSWYQQTPGQGLQFLFEYFSETQRNKGNFPGRFSGRQFSNSRSEMNVSTLELGDSALYLCASSPGLAGYEQYFGPGTRLTVT.

The chain employs TRBV19 and TRBJ2-2, with 7 positions matching TRBD1. The V segment lost 7 bases and the J segment 7 bases; nucleotides outside the gene matches: 12. The CDR3 has 15 amino acids. Per the germline V gene, CDR1 is LNHDA and CDR2 is SQIVND (reference sequence). As DNA, the CDR3 is TGTGCCAGTAACGCCGGTACAGGGGTGAGCGGGGAGCTGTTTTTT. It codes for CASNAGTGVSGELFF.

The chain carries TRBV4-3 and TRBJ1-4, with D hard to call. Germline assignment: CDR1 LGHNA and CDR2 YSLEER. V lost 0 bases, J lost 4 bases, and 18 bases lay in between. This CDR3 comprises 18 residues. The CDR3 spells CASSQEFPGEGFNEKLFF. The CDR3 DNA is TGCGCCAGCAGCCAAGAGTTTCCCGGGGAGGGCTTTAATGAAAAACTGTTTTTT.

The V call is TRBV18, the J call TRBJ1-5, with TRBD1 matching 7 bases. The length of the CDR3 is 14 residues. Per germline, CDR1 KGHSH and CDR2 LQKENI. Losses at the gene ends were 1 base for V and 6 bases for J; bases not matched to a gene: 3. The CDR3 is CASSPRTGVQPQHF. The CDR3 DNA is TGTGCCAGCTCACCACGGACAGGAGTTCAGCCCCAGCATTTT.

The V call is TRBV28, the J call TRBJ2-7; D gene ambiguous. The V gene's germline CDR1 is MDHEN and CDR2 SYDVKM. The germline V and J ends were trimmed by 5 bases and 7 bases, with 21 bases remaining between them. CDR3 length: 15 residues. CDR3 DNA: TGTGCCAGCAGTCCTATTGAGGCTCGAGACGGGGAGCAGTACTTC. Translating gives CASSPIEARDGEQYF.

The V and J genes are TRBV12-5 and TRBJ2-1; TRBD2 aligns across 10 bases. CDR3 length equals 16 residues. Germline V lookup: CDR1 LGHNT, CDR2 FRNRAP. The V gene end was trimmed by 0 bases and the J gene end by 7 bases; junction bases not matched to a gene: 6. In DNA form, the CDR3 reads TGTGCTAGTGGTTTGGTACGTAGCGGGAGGAGGAATGAGCAGTTCTTC. Its protein product is CASGLVRSGRRNEQFF.

This clone occurred a few times. The chain has TRBV4-3 and TRBJ2-5, with D uncertain. CDR1 and CDR2 (germline): LGHNA, YSLEER. The CDR3 loop spans 15 amino acids. V lost 1 base, J lost 1 base, and 10 bases lay in between. The DNA of the CDR3 is TGCGCCAGCAGCCAAGGACGAGGTCGCCAAGAGACCCAGTACTTC. Encoded protein: CASSQGRGRQETQYF.

V gene TRBV27 combines with J gene TRBJ2-1; D is undetermined. The CDR3 is 14 residues long. Trimming cost V 1 base and J 4 bases, with 8 bases left between them. From germline, CDR1 is MNHEY and CDR2 SMNVEV (reference sequence). The CDR3 DNA sequence: TGTGCCAGCAGTTTATACAAATCGTACAATGAGCAGTTCTTC. Protein sequence: CASSLYKSYNEQFF.

J is TRBJ2-3 and V is TRBV10-3, with 12 bases that match TRBD2. Germline assignment: CDR1 ENHRY and CDR2 SYGVKD. V lost 4 bases and J lost 2; bases outside the gene matches: 7. This CDR3 comprises 17 residues. The chain's CDR3 is CAISVRTSGTLTDTQYF. CDR3 sequence (DNA): TGTGCCATCAGTGTTAGGACTAGCGGGACCCTCACAGATACGCAGTATTTT.

The rearrangement uses TRBV28 and TRBJ1-3; 9 bases line up with TRBD1. Germline lookup yields CDR1 MDHEN and CDR2 SYDVKM. V was clipped by 6 bases and J by 6 bases; unmatched bases: 9. The CDR3 sequence is 15 residues long. CDR3 protein: CASRLKEQGANTIYF. The CDR3 DNA sequence: TGTGCCAGCAGATTAAAGGAACAGGGGGCAAACACCATATATTTT.

This chain connects TRBV5-1 to TRBJ2-3; D is ambiguous. CDR3 length: 13 amino acids. V was shortened by 5 bases and J by 5 bases, with 12 bases between the two germline ends. Germline lookup yields CDR1 SGHRS and CDR2 YFSETQ. The chain's CDR3 is CASRIAGEDTQYF. The CDR3 region has the DNA TGCGCCAGCAGAATAGCCGGAGAAGATACGCAGTATTTT.

This chain links TRBV10-2 with TRBJ2-3, with TRBD1 as a possible D gene (6 bases). Germline V lookup: CDR1 WSHSY, CDR2 SAAADI. The CDR3 totals 16 residues. V was cut by 8 bases and J by 3 bases, with 21 bases left in between. Here the CDR3 reads CASRPWGRLSTDTQYF. DNA for the CDR3: TGCGCCAGCCGCCCTTGGGGGCGCTTGAGTACAGATACGCAGTATTTT.

The chain employs TRBV6-1 and TRBJ2-1, with D unresolved. CDR1 and CDR2 from the germline V gene are MNHNS and SASEGT. The V end was cut by 2 bases, the J end by 5 bases, with 7 bases between. This CDR3 has 13 amino acids. The CDR3 bases are TGTGCCAGCAGTGAATCGCTAAACAATGAGCAGTTCTTC. As protein: CASSESLNNEQFF.

The chain couples TRBV4-2 to TRBJ2-3; TRBD2 aligns across 10 bases. This CDR3 is 17 amino acids long. Germline CDR1 LGHNA, CDR2 YNFKEQ. V lost 4 bases, J lost 3 bases, and 10 bases stayed unmatched. The CDR3 DNA reads TGTGCCAGCAGCCTCTCTCTAGCGGGGGCAGGGACAGATACGCAGTATTTT. Its translation is CASSLSLAGAGTDTQYF.

The rearrangement links TRBV29-1 to TRBJ2-1, with D tentatively TRBD1 (6 bases). The CDR3 consists of 13 residues. CDR1 is SQVTM and CDR2 is ANQGSEA in the germline V gene. V was cut by 4 bases and J by 4 bases, with 11 bases left in between. In DNA form, the CDR3 reads TGCAGCGTTGGGTGGACAGAGTACAATGAGCAGTTCTTC. Its translation: CSVGWTEYNEQFF.

The rearrangement joins TRBV7-8 to TRBJ2-2; a possible D gene is TRBD2 (6 bases). Trimming shortened V by 11 bases and J by 4 bases, and 14 bases separated the two germline ends. Germline lookup yields CDR1 SGHVS and CDR2 FQNEAQ. CDR3 length: 13 residues. The CDR3, as DNA: TGTGCCGGAGGAGGGCCGGGCACCGGGGAGCTGTTTTTT. Amino acid sequence: CAGGGPGTGELFF.

This clone was seen only a few times. The chain couples TRBV11-2 to TRBJ2-7; possible D gene TRBD2, 6 bases. Germline V CDR1 and CDR2: SGHAT, FQNNGV. The CDR3 loop spans 14 amino acids. V lost 2 bases and J 3 bases, leaving 11 bases between the germline ends. In DNA form, the CDR3 reads TGTGCCAGCAGCTTAAGGCAGGGAGGCTACGAGCAGTACTTC. It translates to CASSLRQGGYEQYF.

The chain employs TRBV7-2 and TRBJ1-5; maybe TRBD1 (6 bases). The V end was cut by 2 bases, the J end by 0 bases, with 11 bases between. This CDR3 comprises 16 residues. CDR1 is SGHTA and CDR2 is FQGNSA in the germline V gene. The CDR3 loop is CASSLSDSYSNQPQHF. The CDR3 DNA reads as TGTGCCAGCAGCTTATCGGACAGCTATAGCAATCAGCCCCAGCATTTT.

This clone has only one observation. The V and J genes are TRBV29-1 and TRBJ1-2; 10 nucleotides agree with TRBD1. CDR3 length: 13 amino acids. V trimming: 6 bases; J trimming: 7 bases; junction bases outside the gene matches: 8. Germline CDR1 SQVTM, CDR2 ANQGSEA. The CDR3 bases are TGCAGCGTCGGGACAGGGGATCTCGGTGGCTACACCTTC. Translating it yields CSVGTGDLGGYTF.

This chain links TRBV6-1 with TRBJ2-1; the match to TRBD1 covers 8 bases. Germline lookup yields CDR1 MNHNS and CDR2 SASEGT. V was pared by 10 bases and J by 2 bases, with 7 bases of the junction left unmatched. The CDR3 loop spans 14 amino acids. CDR3 loop: CAIMTGDTYNEQFF. CDR3 nucleotide sequence: TGTGCCATCATGACAGGGGACACCTACAATGAGCAGTTCTTC.

The rearrangement joins TRBV27 to TRBJ2-7; 12 bases line up with TRBD2. The junction had 13 bases not matched to a gene; V was cut back by 5 bases and J by 5 bases. This CDR3 contains 17 residues. The germline CDR1 and CDR2 sequences are MNHEY and SMNVEV (reference sequence). CDR3 residues: CASSARLAGASSDEQYF. The CDR3 DNA follows: TGTGCCAGCAGTGCGAGACTAGCGGGAGCATCTTCGGACGAGCAGTACTTC.

This rearrangement joins TRBV5-4 to TRBJ2-2, with TRBD2 matching over 11 bases. Germline V gene sequence: CDR1 SGHNT, CDR2 YYREEE (reference sequence). V trimming: 4 bases; J trimming: 1 base; junction bases outside the gene matches: 3. The CDR3 runs to 16 residues. The CDR3 DNA is TGTGCCAGCAGCCACGGGACTAGCGGGAACACCGGGGAGCTGTTTTTT. Its translation is CASSHGTSGNTGELFF.

V gene TRBV11-2 combines with J gene TRBJ2-7; maybe TRBD1 (5 bases). The CDR3 loop spans 13 amino acids. Germline loops: CDR1 SGHAT, CDR2 FQNNGV. V was cut by 2 bases and J by 7 bases, with 12 bases left in between. CDR3 amino acids: CASSLTIRTEQYF. The CDR3 DNA reads TGTGCCAGCAGCTTAACTATTCGGACAGAGCAGTACTTC.

The chain is built from TRBV20-1 and TRBJ2-5; TRBD2 aligns across 8 bases. Germline CDR1 reads DFQATT; CDR2 reads SNEGSKA (reference sequence). This CDR3 region has 11 residues. The CDR3 is CLAGGQETQYF. The CDR3 bases are TGCCTCGCGGGGGGTCAAGAGACCCAGTACTTC.

The J gene is TRBJ2-7, the V gene TRBV2, with D tentatively TRBD2 (5 bases). Trimming removed 3 bases from V and 4 bases from J, with 7 bases in between. The CDR3 covers 12 residues. Per the germline V gene, CDR1 is SNHLY and CDR2 is FYNNEI. CDR3 DNA sequence: TGTGCCAGCAGTGAGGAGGTGTACGAGCAGTACTTC. This encodes CASSEEVYEQYF.